One and the same sample provided the 29 T cell receptor beta chains below, sequenced in a study of blood T cell repertoires in COVID-19. The table came from immunoSEQ multiplex PCR; TCRdb's copy has only in-frame clones and leaves some out. The table lists roughly 190,000 clones, around 95% of them singletons. The sequencing sample was made of peripheral blood. Every receptor here comes from a man between 25 and 39 years old with COVID-19, enrolled during active disease.

The CDR3 DNA sequence: TGTGCCAGCAGCCCTGGCGGGGTACTGTTAAATGAGCAGTTCTTC. It codes for CASSPGGVLLNEQFF. The J gene is TRBJ2-1, the V gene TRBV7-6; perhaps TRBD2 as D (6 bases). The ends were cut back, 5 bases at V and 7 bases at J, with 18 bases in the middle. CDR3 length equals 15 residues. Germline CDR1 reads SGHVS; CDR2 reads FNYEAQ.

The CDR3 DNA reads TGTGCCAGCAGCCAGGGTCTGCTTTGGCGGGGGGGGCGCGAGCAGTACTTC. Translation gives CASSQGLLWRGGREQYF. This chain uses TRBV3-1 (or the pseudogene TRBV3-2) with TRBJ2-7, with 9 bases that match TRBD2. The germline V gene has CDR1 LGHDT and CDR2 YNNKEL (reference sequence). J lost 6 bases, V lost 3 bases, and 15 bases had no gene match. The CDR3 consists of 17 residues.

The chain combines TRBV25-1 with TRBJ1-4; no clear D gene. CDR3 length: 13 amino acids. The germline V gene encodes CDR1 MGHDK and CDR2 SYGVNS. V lost 4 bases and J 6 bases, leaving 9 bases between the germline ends. CDR3 sequence: CASSVLPDEKLFF. DNA of the CDR3: TGTGCCAGCAGTGTCCTCCCCGATGAAAAACTGTTTTTT.

The rearrangement uses TRBV5-1 and TRBJ1-3; D may be TRBD1 (6 bases). CDR1 SGHRS and CDR2 YFSETQ come from the germline V gene. The V gene lost 0 bases and the J gene lost 6 bases, with 7 bases spanning the gap. CDR3 length: 13 amino acids. CDR3 nucleotides: TGCGCCAGCAGCTTGGGGACAGAAAACACCATATATTTT. Its translation is CASSLGTENTIYF.

The V and J genes are TRBV4-1 and TRBJ2-2; TRBD1 matches 8 bases. Germline V lookup: CDR1 MGHRA, CDR2 YSYEKL. This CDR3 contains 16 residues. The V gene end was trimmed by 1 base and the J gene end by 6 bases; junction bases not matched to a gene: 7. The CDR3 region has the DNA TGCGCCAGCAGCCAAGGGGACAGGAGTAAGTCCGGGGAGCTGTTTTTT. Protein: CASSQGDRSKSGELFF.

On this clone: Additional DNA sequences in this sample encode the identical CDR3. The chain is built from TRBV7-2 and TRBJ1-5, with no clear D. With 2 bases removed from V and 0 bases from J, the gap between germline ends came to 5 bases. The germline CDR1 and CDR2 sequences are SGHTA and FQGNSA. The CDR3 runs to 14 residues. CDR3 DNA: TGTGCCAGCAGCTTAATCGGTAGCAATCAGCCCCAGCATTTT. It specifies CASSLIGSNQPQHF.

The chain recombines TRBV3-1 (or the pseudogene TRBV3-2) with TRBJ2-3, with D hard to call. Germline values: CDR1 LGHDT, CDR2 YNNKEL (reference sequence). Trimming took 6 bases from V and 2 from J, leaving 6 bases between them. The length of the CDR3 is 12 residues. In DNA form, the CDR3 reads TGTGCCAGCAGTCGGTCCACAGATACGCAGTATTTT. It codes for CASSRSTDTQYF.

V is TRBV19 and J is TRBJ1-5, with TRBD1 matching 12 bases. The CDR3 runs to 16 residues. The germline CDR1 and CDR2 sequences are LNHDA and SQIVND (reference sequence). The junction had 9 bases not matched to a gene; V was cut back by 4 bases and J by 8 bases. The CDR3 sequence: CASSKSGTGGPEPQHF. Written as DNA, the CDR3 is TGTGCCAGTAGTAAATCCGGGACAGGGGGCCCGGAGCCCCAGCATTTT.

This clone was seen just once. J is TRBJ1-2 and V is TRBV5-1; 8 positions match TRBD1. Germline CDR1 and CDR2: SGHRS and YFSETQ. The CDR3 runs to 14 residues. With V trimmed by 5 bases and J by 6 bases, 9 bases remained unmatched. CDR3 sequence (DNA): TGCGCCAGCAGGCGGGGACAGGTCTATAATGGCTACACCTTC. Its protein is CASRRGQVYNGYTF.

The chain carries TRBV3-1 (or the pseudogene TRBV3-2) and TRBJ1-1, with TRBD1 matching over 9 bases. V was pared by 7 bases and J by 4 bases, with 10 bases of the junction left unmatched. The CDR3 is 15 amino acids. The germline V gene encodes CDR1 LGHDT and CDR2 YNNKEL (reference sequence). CDR3 loop: CASKPQGAPGTEAFF. The CDR3 bases are TGTGCCAGCAAACCACAGGGGGCCCCGGGCACTGAAGCTTTCTTT.

The V and J genes are TRBV27 and TRBJ2-2, with TRBD2 identical over 11 bases. The CDR3 totals 18 residues. The junction had 9 bases not matched to a gene; V was cut back by 5 bases and J by 1 base. Germline values: CDR1 MNHEY, CDR2 SMNVEV (reference sequence). Here the CDR3 DNA reads TGTGCCAGCAGTCCGATTAGCGGGGGGGTTTTGAACACCGGGGAGCTGTTTTTT. Protein sequence: CASSPISGGVLNTGELFF.

The chain carries TRBV5-1 and TRBJ2-3, with D perhaps matching TRBD1 (6 bases). The CDR3 has 15 amino acids. Germline V lookup: CDR1 SGHRS, CDR2 YFSETQ. Trimming stripped 4 bases from V and 4 bases from J, with 16 bases between. The CDR3 protein is CASSPQGGPPDTQYF. In DNA form, the CDR3 reads TGCGCCAGCAGCCCACAGGGCGGCCCTCCAGATACGCAGTATTTT.

CDR3 amino acids: CAWGGQPGDTQYF. The CDR3 coding sequence is TGTGCCTGGGGGGGGCAGCCAGGCGATACGCAGTATTTT. This rearrangement joins TRBV30 to TRBJ2-3; perhaps D is TRBD1 or TRBD2 (6 bases each). Trimming left V 5 bases short and J 6 bases short, with 15 bases between. This CDR3 spans 13 amino acids. Germline values: CDR1 GTSNPN, CDR2 SVGIG (reference sequence). Drawing the rest from reference TRBV30 and TRBJ2-3, the complete variable domain is SQTIHQWPATLVQPVGSPLSLECTVEGTSNPNLYWYRQAAGRGLQLLFYSVGIGQISSEVPQNLSASRPQDRQFILSSKKLLLSDSGFYLCAWGGQPGDTQYFGPGTRLTVL.

This rearrangement joins TRBV2 to TRBJ2-2, with D tentatively TRBD2 (6 bases). The CDR3 loop spans 14 amino acids. Germline V gene data show CDR1 as SNHLY and CDR2 as FYNNEI. V dropped 2 bases and J dropped 8 bases, with 12 bases sitting between them. The CDR3 DNA reads TGTGCCAGCAGTGAACAGCGGGTTAGTGGGGAGCTGTTTTTT. Protein: CASSEQRVSGELFF.

The V call is TRBV19, the J call TRBJ1-1; D is possibly TRBD1 (6 bases). Germline assignment: CDR1 LNHDA and CDR2 SQIVND (reference sequence). This CDR3 spans 15 amino acids. Trimming pared 6 bases from V and 3 bases from J, leaving 17 bases between. The CDR3 sequence: CASRRTATGYTEAFF. The CDR3 nucleotides read TGTGCCAGTAGGCGAACTGCGACAGGCTACACTGAAGCTTTCTTT. The full variable domain, completed using reference TRBV19 and TRBJ1-1, is DGGITQSPKYLFRKEGQNVTLSCEQNLNHDAMYWYRQDPGQGLRLIYYSQIVNDFQKGDIAEGYSVSREKKESFPLTVTSAQKNPTAFYLCASRRTATGYTEAFFGQGTRLTVV.

The J gene is TRBJ1-1, the V gene TRBV4-1, with D unresolved. Trimming left V 0 bases short and J 3 bases short, with 11 bases between. Germline loops: CDR1 MGHRA, CDR2 YSYEKL. CDR3 length equals 15 residues. DNA for the CDR3: TGCGCCAGCAGCCAAGAGGCCGGGAGGGACACTGAAGCTTTCTTT. Translated: CASSQEAGRDTEAFF.

The chain has TRBV19 and TRBJ2-1; 11 positions match TRBD2. CDR3 size: 18 residues. Germline V gene sequence: CDR1 LNHDA, CDR2 SQIVND (reference sequence). Trimming cost V 1 base and J 0 bases; bases outside gene matches: 5. In nucleotides, the CDR3 is TGTGCCAGTAGTATAGCTAGCGGGGGGCCTGTCTCCTACAATGAGCAGTTCTTC. Residues: CASSIASGGPVSYNEQFF.

This chain uses TRBV10-1 with TRBJ1-2; TRBD1 agrees at 7 bases. With V trimmed by 4 bases and J by 4 bases, 12 bases remained unmatched. The CDR3 has 16 amino acids. Germline V gene data show CDR1 as WNHNN and CDR2 as SYGVQD (reference sequence). The CDR3 sequence is CASSGPGQRILYGYTF. The CDR3 coding sequence is TGCGCCAGCAGTGGCCCGGGACAGAGGATCCTCTATGGCTACACCTTC.

This clone came up once. This chain connects TRBV13 to TRBJ1-2, with 7 nucleotides matching TRBD1. The CDR3 is made up of 14 amino acids. The germline V gene encodes CDR1 PRHDT and CDR2 FYEKMQ (reference sequence). After removal of 1 base from V and 4 bases from J, the junction contained 3 bases not matched to a gene. The CDR3 nucleotides are TGTGCCAGCAGCTTAGACAGGGGTCCCTATGGCTACACCTTC. Encoded protein: CASSLDRGPYGYTF. The variable domain in full, completed from reference TRBV13 and TRBJ1-2, reads AAGVIQSPRHLIKEKRETATLKCYPIPRHDTVYWYQQGPGQDPQFLISFYEKMQSDKGSIPDRFSAQQFSDYHSELNMSSLELGDSALYFCASSLDRGPYGYTFGSGTRLTVV.

The chain links TRBV3-1 (or the pseudogene TRBV3-2) to TRBJ2-1; no clear D gene. The CDR3 contains 15 residues. Germline-derived CDR1 and CDR2 are LGHDT and YNNKEL (reference sequence). V gave up 4 bases and J gave up 0 bases, with 10 bases separating them. The CDR3 nucleotides read TGTGCCAGCAGCCGCGACTTGAGCTCCTACAATGAGCAGTTCTTC. Residues: CASSRDLSSYNEQFF.

The chain carries TRBV14 and TRBJ1-6, with D uncertain. The CDR3 extends over 16 amino acids. Germline assignment: CDR1 SGHDN and CDR2 FVKESK. The V end was cut by 5 bases, the J end by 9 bases, with 20 bases between. The CDR3 sequence is CASSVSYRGRFSPLHF. In nucleotides, the CDR3 is TGTGCCAGCAGCGTAAGCTACCGCGGGCGGTTTTCACCCCTCCACTTT.

The V gene is TRBV5-4, the J gene TRBJ1-2; D is undetermined. CDR3 length: 11 residues. Trimming pared 4 bases from V and 7 bases from J, leaving 8 bases between. CDR1 and CDR2 from the germline V gene are SGHNT and YYREEE (reference sequence). In DNA, the CDR3 is TGTGCCAGCAGCCTCCGAGGTGGCTACACCTTC. Its translation: CASSLRGGYTF.

The chain joins TRBV6-6 to TRBJ1-5, with 7 nucleotides matching TRBD1. J gave up 7 bases and V 4 bases, and 10 bases lay outside the gene matches. Germline V CDR1 and CDR2: MNHNY, SVGAGI (reference sequence). The CDR3 runs to 15 residues. Written as DNA, the CDR3 is TGTGCCAGCAGTTCCCGAGGCAGGGGGAAACAGCCCCAGCATTTT. It yields the protein CASSSRGRGKQPQHF.

The gene calls are TRBV4-1 and TRBJ2-1; perhaps TRBD2 as D (7 bases). Germline V gene lookup returns CDR1 MGHRA and CDR2 YSYEKL. The CDR3 consists of 15 residues. The V gene lost 0 bases and the J gene lost 10 bases, with 16 bases spanning the gap. In nucleotides, the CDR3 is TGCGCCAGCAGCCAAGAAGGGGGGGTAGCAGGGGAGCAGTTCTTC. Residues: CASSQEGGVAGEQFF.

CDR3 amino acids: CASSLGREGNTEAFF. The CDR3 DNA reads TGTGCCAGCAGCTTGGGCAGGGAAGGGAACACTGAAGCTTTCTTT. The gene calls are TRBV5-6 and TRBJ1-1; maybe TRBD1 (5 bases). Trimming removed 0 bases from V and 1 base from J, with 10 bases in between. Looked up from germline, CDR1 is SGHDT and CDR2 is YYEEEE. This CDR3 is built from 15 residues. Drawing the rest from reference TRBV5-6 and TRBJ1-1, the complete variable domain is DAGVTQSPTHLIKTRGQQVTLRCSPKSGHDTVSWYQQALGQGPQFIFQYYEEEERQRGNFPDRFSGHQFPNYSSELNVNALLLGDSALYLCASSLGREGNTEAFFGQGTRLTVV.

The chain joins TRBV30 to TRBJ2-7; tentative D call: TRBD2 (7 bases). V lost 0 bases and J 4 bases, leaving 10 bases between the germline ends. Germline V lookup: CDR1 GTSNPN, CDR2 SVGIG (reference sequence). CDR3 length: 13 residues. The CDR3 region has the DNA TGTGCCTGGAGTGTCGGGGGGCCGTACGAGCAGTACTTC. Amino acid sequence: CAWSVGGPYEQYF.

This clone was counted a single time. The V and J genes are TRBV6-5 and TRBJ1-4, with D uncertain. This CDR3 comprises 14 residues. Germline CDR1 is MNHEY and CDR2 is SVGAGI. With 6 bases removed from V and 5 bases from J, the gap between germline ends came to 13 bases. The CDR3: CASRTNRANEKLFF. Here the CDR3 DNA reads TGTGCCAGCAGGACCAACAGAGCAAATGAAAAACTGTTTTTT.

This clone showed up just once. The chain uses TRBV14 and TRBJ2-2; a possible D gene is TRBD1 (5 bases). The CDR3 runs 15 residues. Trimming cost V 1 base and J 4 bases, with 10 bases left between them. Germline V lookup: CDR1 SGHDN, CDR2 FVKESK. The CDR3 sequence: CASSQAGRATGELFF. In DNA, the CDR3 is TGTGCCAGCAGCCAAGCGGGCAGGGCCACCGGGGAGCTGTTTTTT.

This clone was seen a single time. The chain couples TRBV6-6 to TRBJ1-6; D possibly corresponds to TRBD1 (6 bases). The CDR3 has 16 amino acids. CDR1 is MNHNY, CDR2 SVGAGI, per germline (reference sequence). Trimming removed 2 bases at V and 5 bases at J, with 13 bases between. CDR3 region: CASSYGPPGDNSPLHF. CDR3 coding DNA: TGTGCCAGCAGTTACGGGCCCCCAGGGGATAATTCACCCCTCCACTTT.